The rows below give T cell receptor beta chains drawn from one sample of a study of blood T cell repertoires in COVID-19. Repertoires were generated with immunoSEQ multiplex PCR, while TCRdb's copy carries only in-frame clones and drops some. The sample has hundreds of thousands of clones; 86% are singletons. Sequencing used peripheral blood. These receptor sequences come from a woman in her twenties or thirties with active or convalescent COVID-19. The CDR3 runs from the conserved cysteine through the conserved F or W. The D gene is left open where the match is weak. Clone size is shown for a subset of rows, as once, few, many or a class of expanded clone.

J: TRBJ2-7
D: TRBD1
V: TRBV10-1
size: NA
DNA: TGCGCCAGCAGTGAAGGGACAGTGACCACCTGGGAGCAGTACTTC
CDR3: CASSEGTVTTWEQYF

J: TRBJ1-1
D: NA
V: TRBV29-1
size: NA
DNA: TGCAGCGCAACAGGGTTTTTCGCTGAAGCTTTCTTT
CDR3: CSATGFFAEAFF

J: TRBJ1-4
D: NA
V: TRBV18
size: NA
DNA: TGTGCCAGCTCACCAGACAGAGTCAATGAAAAACTGTTTTTT
CDR3: CASSPDRVNEKLFF

J: TRBJ1-5
D: TRBD1
V: TRBV19
size: NA
DNA: TGTGCCAGTAGTACCGGGACAGGCAGCAATCAGCCCCAGCATTTT
CDR3: CASSTGTGSNQPQHF

J: TRBJ2-3
D: TRBD2
V: TRBV27
size: NA
DNA: TGTGCCAGCAGTCCTCACCCAAGCGGGGGATCAGATACGCAGTATTTT
CDR3: CASSPHPSGGSDTQYF

J: TRBJ2-1
D: NA
V: TRBV24-1
size: NA
DNA: TGTGCCACCAGTGATTCCTCCGGGAGTCCTGTGGGGAATGAGCAGTTCTTC
CDR3: CATSDSSGSPVGNEQFF

J: TRBJ2-7
D: NA
V: TRBV10-3
size: few
DNA: TGTGCCATCAGCCCAGGGGTACCTGCCTACGAGCAGTACTTC
CDR3: CAISPGVPAYEQYF

J: TRBJ1-3
D: NA
V: TRBV4-1
size: few
DNA: TGCGCCAGCAGCCAAGATGTTGAGGGCACCATATATTTT
CDR3: CASSQDVEGTIYF

J: TRBJ2-7
D: TRBD2
V: TRBV11-1
size: NA
DNA: TGTGCCAGCAGCTTACGGACTAGCGGAATCTCCTACGAGCAGTACTTC
CDR3: CASSLRTSGISYEQYF

J: TRBJ1-4
D: NA
V: TRBV6-5
size: NA
DNA: TGTGCCAGCAACCTCGGGCAGGGGCGGAATGAAAAACTGTTTTTT
CDR3: CASNLGQGRNEKLFF

J: TRBJ2-2
D: NA
V: TRBV12-5
size: NA
DNA: TGTGCTAGTGGTTTGGCCGCCGGGGAGCTGTTTTTT
CDR3: CASGLAAGELFF

J: TRBJ2-1
D: NA
V: TRBV27
size: NA
DNA: TGTGCCAGCACCCTTTTTGGTGGGAGCACCTCCTACAATGAGCAGTTCTTC
CDR3: CASTLFGGSTSYNEQFF

J: TRBJ1-2
D: TRBD1
V: TRBV29-1
size: NA
DNA: TGCAGCGTTCTGGAGCAGGGGGCGCTGGGCTACACCTTC
CDR3: CSVLEQGALGYTF

J: TRBJ2-7
D: TRBD1
V: TRBV5-1
size: NA
DNA: TGCGCCAGCAGCTCGGACAGGGGCGGCCACGAGCAGTACTTC
CDR3: CASSSDRGGHEQYF

J: TRBJ1-4
D: NA
V: TRBV6-5
size: NA
DNA: TGTGCCGCCCGAGGCGAGGGTTCTGAAAAACTGTTTTTT
CDR3: CAARGEGSEKLFF

J: TRBJ1-2
D: NA
V: TRBV6-5
size: NA
DNA: TGTGCCAGCAGAACTACAGGGAACTATGGCTACACCTTC
CDR3: CASRTTGNYGYTF

J: TRBJ1-4
D: TRBD1
V: TRBV5-1
size: NA
DNA: TGCGCCAGCAGCTTGTCTACCCCGGGGACAGGGGATGAAAAACTGTTTTTT
CDR3: CASSLSTPGTGDEKLFF

J: TRBJ2-7
D: NA
V: TRBV5-1
size: NA
DNA: TGCGCCAGCAGCCCCGAGGGGGTTTCGTACGAGCAGTACTTC
CDR3: CASSPEGVSYEQYF

J: TRBJ1-6
D: TRBD1
V: TRBV19
size: NA
DNA: TGTGCCAGTGGGGACAGGCATAATTCACCCCTCCACTTT
CDR3: CASGDRHNSPLHF

J: TRBJ1-3
D: NA
V: TRBV9
size: NA
DNA: TGTGCCAGCAGCACAGACTCTGGAAACACCATATATTTT
CDR3: CASSTDSGNTIYF